A selection of T cell receptor beta chains follows, all from one sample in a study of T cell responses to AZD1222 COVID-19 vaccine. Profiled with immunoSEQ multiplex PCR; TCRdb holds only in-frame clones, not every one. The sample has around 100,000 clones, under 95% seen once. The specimen comprised peripheral blood, sampled on day 0 of AZD1222 vaccination. These receptors came from an adult in good health. The CDR3 runs from the conserved cysteine through the conserved F or W. D genes are given only for firm matches. Clone size, where shown, is once, few, many, or a class for clones that have expanded.

J gene: TRBJ1-3; clone size: NA; D gene: NA; V gene: TRBV19; CDR3 protein: CASSITSGGNTIYF; CDR3 DNA: TGTGCCAGTAGCATCACTTCAGGTGGAAACACCATATATTTT
J gene: TRBJ2-5; clone size: once; D gene: NA; V gene: TRBV24-1; CDR3 protein: CATSPEGPKSQTQYF; CDR3 DNA: TGTGCCACCAGTCCCGAGGGCCCCAAAAGTCAGACCCAGTACTTC
J gene: TRBJ2-3; clone size: NA; D gene: TRBD2; V gene: TRBV7-2; CDR3 protein: CASSFISGGPGDTQYF; CDR3 DNA: TGTGCCAGCAGCTTTATAAGCGGGGGGCCAGGGGATACGCAGTATTTT
J gene: TRBJ2-1; clone size: NA; D gene: NA; V gene: TRBV6-1; CDR3 protein: CASSERRVLGNEQFF; CDR3 DNA: TGTGCCAGCAGTGAAAGGAGGGTCTTGGGGAATGAGCAGTTCTTC
J gene: TRBJ2-2; clone size: once; D gene: TRBD2; V gene: TRBV27; CDR3 protein: CASRGREVVGELFF; CDR3 DNA: TGTGCCAGCAGGGGGCGGGAGGTGGTCGGGGAGCTGTTTTTT
J gene: TRBJ1-6; clone size: NA; D gene: TRBD1; V gene: TRBV4-1; CDR3 protein: CASSQGDRVDSPLHF; CDR3 DNA: TGCGCCAGCAGCCAAGGGGACAGGGTGGATTCACCCCTCCACTTT
J gene: TRBJ1-1; clone size: once; D gene: NA; V gene: TRBV5-1; CDR3 protein: CASSLTGTANTEAFF; CDR3 DNA: TGCGCCAGCAGCTTAACCGGGACCGCGAACACTGAAGCTTTCTTT
J gene: TRBJ2-1; clone size: once; D gene: NA; V gene: TRBV19; CDR3 protein: CASRVKGGEQFF; CDR3 DNA: TGTGCCAGTAGGGTAAAGGGTGGAGAGCAGTTCTTC
J gene: TRBJ2-1; clone size: NA; D gene: NA; V gene: TRBV10-3; CDR3 protein: CAISVYDSSYNEQFF; CDR3 DNA: TGTGCCATCAGTGTTTATGATAGCTCCTACAATGAGCAGTTCTTC
J gene: TRBJ1-1; clone size: NA; D gene: NA; V gene: TRBV12-2; CDR3 protein: CASRLATGKAFF; CDR3 DNA: TGTGCAAGTCGCTTGGCGACAGGGAAAGCTTTCTTT
J gene: TRBJ2-3; clone size: NA; D gene: NA; V gene: TRBV20-1; CDR3 protein: CSASSATGDTQYF; CDR3 DNA: TGCAGTGCTAGTTCAGCGACTGGGGATACGCAGTATTTT